This T cell receptor (beta chain) was sequenced in a study of PD-1 blockade in classical Hodgkin lymphoma. Points from the study as a whole: Repertoire differences have undefined causes, possibly disease activity or prior therapy.

The data were produced by immunoSEQ multiplex PCR, yet TCRdb's version contains in-frame clones alone and is incomplete. The sample has 20,000 to 25,000 clones; nearly 95% are singletons. Documented time point: newly diagnosed, previously untreated cHL patient sample. This clone was seen a few times. Its antigen is currently unknown. V lost 0 bases, J lost 5 bases, and 16 bases lay in between. Germline CDR1 is GTSNPN and CDR2 is SVGIG (reference sequence). CDR3 length: 15 amino acids. The sequence was obtained from a human donor with classical Hodgkin lymphoma. Material for sequencing was peripheral blood mononuclear cells (PBMCs). The rearrangement uses TRBV30 and TRBJ2-5; tentatively, D is TRBD1 (5 bases). In nucleotides, the CDR3 is TGTGCCTGGAGTGTACTCCAGGACATCAGGGAGACCCAGTACTTC. Its protein is CAWSVLQDIRETQYF.